What follows are 14 T cell receptor beta chains derived from one specimen sequenced in a study of neurological immune-mediated disorders. Using its own MiXCR run on the 5' RACE reads, TCRdb lists one record per CDR3 protein. The sample contains roughly 60,000 distinct CDR3 sequences, about an eighth of which appear only once. Sequencing was done on a sample of PBMCs. The receptors stem from a man between 60 and 70 years old in good health.

This clonotype was observed many times. This chain connects TRBV29-1 to TRBJ2-2, with no clear D. Deletions cut 5 bases from V and 2 bases from J, with 12 bases between. The CDR3 spans 14 residues. Germline V CDR1 and CDR2: SQVTM, ANQGSEA. The CDR3 DNA reads TGCAGCGTTTCCTATATCCTTAACACCGGGGAGCTGTTTTTT. Protein product: CSVSYILNTGELFF.

There are many counts of this clonotype. This chain joins TRBV12-3 or TRBV12-4 and TRBJ2-5, with TRBD2 matching over 7 bases. This CDR3 contains 14 residues. The V segment lost 5 bases and the J segment 1 base; nucleotides outside the gene matches: 4. CDR3 nucleotides: TGTGCCAGCAGTCTCGGGACTATCCAAGAGACCCAGTACTTC. Translating it yields CASSLGTIQETQYF.

This clonotype was recorded many times. The gene calls are TRBV5-1 and TRBJ2-2; TRBD2 matches 12 bases. V lost 4 bases and J lost 4; bases outside the gene matches: 2. The CDR3 length is 15 residues. Germline V gives CDR1 SGHRS, CDR2 YFSETQ. This chain's CDR3 is CASSRTSGVTGELFF. The CDR3 nucleotides are TGCGCCAGCAGCCGGACTAGCGGGGTCACCGGGGAGCTGTTTTTT.

This clonotype was recorded many times. J is TRBJ1-5 and V is TRBV28; 8 nucleotides line up with TRBD1. This CDR3 has 15 residues. V dropped 5 bases and J dropped 8; count of bases not matched to a gene: 11. Germline loops: CDR1 MDHEN, CDR2 SYDVKM. In DNA, the CDR3 is TGTGCCAGCAGTCTCGACAGGGGACGCATAAAGCCCCAGCATTTT. Residues: CASSLDRGRIKPQHF.

This clonotype was detected ten times or more. The J gene is TRBJ1-2, the V gene TRBV7-8, with a possible D match to TRBD1 (5 bases). V lost 1 base and J 7 bases, leaving 13 bases between the germline ends. Germline CDR1 reads SGHVS; CDR2 reads FQNEAQ. The CDR3 has 14 residues. The CDR3 loop is CASSLGGRRLGYTF. The DNA for the CDR3 is TGTGCCAGCAGCTTAGGGGGACGAAGGCTTGGCTACACCTTC.

This clonotype has a count of ten or more. V usage is TRBV7-2 and J usage is TRBJ1-1, with D possibly TRBD1 on 6 matching bases. Trimming removed 3 bases at V and 7 bases at J, with 15 bases between. Germline V gives CDR1 SGHTA, CDR2 FQGNSA. The CDR3 length is 14 residues. CDR3 region: CASSFSAGVVEAFF. In nucleotides, the CDR3 is TGTGCCAGCAGCTTTTCCGCAGGGGTGGTTGAAGCTTTCTTT. The complete variable domain, with remaining parts taken from reference TRBV7-2 and TRBJ1-1, reads GAGVSQSPSNKVTEKGKDVELRCDPISGHTALYWYRQSLGQGLEFLIYFQGNSAPDKSGLPSDRFSAERTGGSVSTLTIQRTQQEDSAVYLCASSFSAGVVEAFFGQGTRLTVV.

The rearrangement uses TRBV6-5 and TRBJ2-7; no reliable D call. From germline, CDR1 is MNHEY and CDR2 SVGAGI. V was cut by 2 bases and J by 3 bases, with 11 bases left in between. The CDR3 has 14 residues. DNA for the CDR3: TGTGCCAGCAGTTACGGACGTGGGGACTACGAGCAGTACTTC. This encodes CASSYGRGDYEQYF.

This clonotype was found many times. The chain has TRBV7-2 and TRBJ2-7; 8 bases are a match to TRBD1. Looked up from germline, CDR1 is SGHTA and CDR2 is FQGNSA. Unmatched junction bases numbered 12, after V lost 5 bases and J lost 3 bases. The CDR3 loop spans 16 amino acids. The CDR3 sequence: CASSRSPTGARYEQYF. CDR3 sequence (DNA): TGTGCCAGCAGCCGAAGCCCGACAGGGGCCCGCTACGAGCAGTACTTC.

This clonotype has at least ten counts. The chain carries TRBV6-5 and TRBJ1-1, with D hard to call. From germline, CDR1 is MNHEY and CDR2 SVGAGI. V lost 6 bases to trimming and J lost 5 bases, with 13 bases between them. CDR3 length equals 13 residues. The CDR3 coding sequence is TGTGCCAGCAGCCGGCTCCGGCGGACTGAAGCTTTCTTT. It translates to CASSRLRRTEAFF.

This clonotype was observed many times. In nucleotides, the CDR3 is TGCAGTCCTTTGGAGGGTAGCACAGATACGCAGTATTTT. It is translated as CSPLEGSTDTQYF. The chain links TRBV20-1 to TRBJ2-3; D is perhaps TRBD2 (6 bases). The length of the CDR3 is 13 residues. V lost 8 bases to trimming and J lost 0 bases, with 12 bases between them. Germline V gene lookup returns CDR1 DFQATT and CDR2 SNEGSKA (reference sequence).

This clonotype has ten or more counts. The chain employs TRBV6-5 and TRBJ2-4; 8 nucleotides match TRBD1. The CDR3 consists of 15 residues. Germline V gene data show CDR1 as MNHEY and CDR2 as SVGAGI. The V gene end was trimmed by 7 bases and the J gene end by 3 bases; junction bases not matched to a gene: 8. The chain's CDR3 is CASTSDRAGKNIQYF. The CDR3 DNA reads as TGTGCCAGCACCTCGGACAGGGCTGGCAAAAACATTCAGTACTTC.

The V and J genes are TRBV5-1 and TRBJ2-7, with D uncertain. The J call may be mistaken, given a closer DNA end match to TRBJ2-5. This CDR3 is built from 13 residues. CDR1 is SGHRS and CDR2 is YFSETQ in the germline V gene. For the CDR3, the DNA is TGCGCCAGCAGACCTACTATCCAAGAGACCCAGTACTTC. It codes for CASRPTIQETQYF.

This clonotype was seen at least ten times. The V gene is TRBV20-1, the J gene TRBJ2-6; 9 positions match TRBD1. The J segment lost 3 bases and the V segment lost 5 bases, leaving 11 bases of the junction unmatched. In germline, CDR1 is DFQATT, CDR2 SNEGSKA (reference sequence). CDR3 length: 17 residues. The DNA of the CDR3 is TGCAGTGCTTTACCGGGACAGGGAGTGCGTGGGGCCAACGTCCTGACTTTC. This translates into CSALPGQGVRGANVLTF.

Many counts were recorded for this clonotype. The V call is TRBV5-1, the J call TRBJ2-7; 7 bases are shared with TRBD1. Germline CDR1 SGHRS, CDR2 YFSETQ. V gave up 5 bases and J gave up 3 bases; unmatched junction bases: 5. The CDR3 consists of 13 residues. This CDR3 reads CASSPGQVYEQYF. Here the CDR3 DNA reads TGCGCCAGCAGTCCCGGACAGGTCTACGAGCAGTACTTC.